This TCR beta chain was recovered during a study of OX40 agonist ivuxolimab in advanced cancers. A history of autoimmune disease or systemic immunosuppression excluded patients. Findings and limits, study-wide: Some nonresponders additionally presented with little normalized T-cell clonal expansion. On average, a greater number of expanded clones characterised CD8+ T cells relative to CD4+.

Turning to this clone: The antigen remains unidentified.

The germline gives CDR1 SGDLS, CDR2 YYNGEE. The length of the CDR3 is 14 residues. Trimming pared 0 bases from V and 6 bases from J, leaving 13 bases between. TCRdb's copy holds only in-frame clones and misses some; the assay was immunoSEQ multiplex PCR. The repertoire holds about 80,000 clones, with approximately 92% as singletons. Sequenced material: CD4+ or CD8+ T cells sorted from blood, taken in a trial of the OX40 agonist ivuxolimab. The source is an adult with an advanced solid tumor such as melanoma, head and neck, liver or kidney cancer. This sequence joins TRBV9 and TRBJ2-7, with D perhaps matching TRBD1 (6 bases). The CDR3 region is CASSVGPGHPEQYF. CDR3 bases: TGTGCCAGCAGCGTAGGTCCGGGACATCCCGAGCAGTACTTC.